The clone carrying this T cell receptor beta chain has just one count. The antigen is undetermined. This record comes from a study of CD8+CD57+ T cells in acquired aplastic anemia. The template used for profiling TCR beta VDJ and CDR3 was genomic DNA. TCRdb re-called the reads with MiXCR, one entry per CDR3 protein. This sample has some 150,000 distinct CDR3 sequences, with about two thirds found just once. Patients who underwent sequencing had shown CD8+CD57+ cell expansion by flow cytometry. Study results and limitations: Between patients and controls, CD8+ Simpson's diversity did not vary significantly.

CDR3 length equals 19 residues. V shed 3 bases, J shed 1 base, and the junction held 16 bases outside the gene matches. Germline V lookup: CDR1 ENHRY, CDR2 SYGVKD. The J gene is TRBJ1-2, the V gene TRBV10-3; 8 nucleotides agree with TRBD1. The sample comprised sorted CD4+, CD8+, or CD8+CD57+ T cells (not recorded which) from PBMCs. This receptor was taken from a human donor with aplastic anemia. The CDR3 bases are TGTGCCATCAGTGATCCTACAGGGGGAAAAGACACAGTTAACTATGGCTACACCTTC. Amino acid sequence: CAISDPTGGKDTVNYGYTF.